The entry that follows covers one T cell receptor beta chain sequence. The authors' processing: Amplification of reference gene primers was used by the study to estimate nucleated cell counts. Clones were sequenced by immunoSEQ multiplex PCR, and TCRdb holds only the in-frame ones, with some missing. V, J and clone size derive from that table, while D and trimming were established from the DNA sequence. The table shows 450,000 to 500,000 clones, with 80% to 90% occurring only once. The data are from a study of blood T cell repertoires in COVID-19. The overall study: The study drew acute and convalescent COVID-19 samples from the United States, Italy and Spain. PBMCs, B-cell-depleted T cells, or T cells were the source of the cDNA or gDNA that made up the material.

The CDR3 is made up of 16 amino acids. CDR1 MNHEY and CDR2 SVGEGT come from the germline V gene. With V trimmed by 6 bases and J by 10 bases, 16 bases remained unmatched. The sequence came from a human donor in a cohort sampled during active COVID-19. The chain joins TRBV6-2 or TRBV6-3 to TRBJ2-7; 12 bases match TRBD2. Specimen: peripheral blood. The CDR3 coding sequence is TGTGCCAGCAGCCAGCGGACTAGCGGGACTTTATTCCGACAGTACTTC. As protein: CASSQRTSGTLFRQYF.